This T cell receptor beta chain was observed in a study of blood T cell repertoires in COVID-19. This CDR3 has 13 amino acids. Germline loops: CDR1 SEHNR, CDR2 FQNEAQ (reference sequence). Trimming took 2 bases from V and 1 from J, leaving 5 bases between them. Clones were sequenced by immunoSEQ multiplex PCR, and TCRdb holds only the in-frame ones, with some missing. The table lists about 110,000 clones, roughly 84% of them singletons, with 3% to 4% in the top ten. This receptor was taken from a man in his forties with acute or convalescent COVID-19. Sequencing was done on a sample of peripheral blood. The chain uses TRBV7-9 and TRBJ1-1; the D is unclear. This CDR3 is CASSLQKNTEAFF. The CDR3 DNA follows: TGTGCCAGCAGCTTACAGAAGAACACTGAAGCTTTCTTT.